A selection of T cell receptor beta chains follows, all from one sample in a study of T cell repertoires in cytomegalovirus infection. TCRdb independently ran MiXCR on the reads; one entry per CDR3 protein. The data contain around 450,000 distinct CDR3 sequences, around 32% of them singletons. Sequencing was performed on PBMCs. These receptors all stem from a human donor in good health (CMV status not recorded). Some clones in this sample may be carry-over from other donors' samples. Each CDR3 is given with its conserved first and last residue. The order of the fields is CDR3 protein, CDR3 DNA, clone size, J gene, V gene, D gene. The D gene is left open where the match is weak. Size is stated for part of the rows, as once, few or many counts, or as a class when the clone is expanded.

CASSLPDSSYEQYF,TGTGCCAGCAGCCTCCCGGACAGTTCCTACGAGCAGTACTTC,few,TRBJ2-7,TRBV5-3,-
CASSPDLAVYEQYF,TGTGCCAGCAGTCCTGATCTAGCAGTCTACGAGCAGTACTTC,few,TRBJ2-7,TRBV5-4,-
CASRPGTPGEAFF,TGTGCCAGCAGGCCCGGGACGCCGGGTGAAGCTTTCTTT,few,TRBJ1-1,TRBV7-6,-
CASSEDTGPSPQHF,TGTGCCAGCAGTGAGGACACAGGGCCTTCGCCCCAGCATTTT,-,TRBJ1-5,TRBV2,-
CSASLGGGGQPQHF,TGCAGTGCTTCGCTAGGGGGAGGTGGGCAGCCCCAGCATTTT,few,TRBJ1-5,TRBV20-1,-
CASSGRAFSYGYTF,TGTGCCAGCAGCGGCAGGGCTTTCAGCTATGGCTACACCTTC,few,TRBJ1-2,TRBV9,-
CASSFGFQVIEKLFF,TGTGCCAGCAGCTTCGGTTTCCAGGTGATTGAAAAACTTTTTTTT,-,TRBJ1-4,TRBV7-8,-
CSTGVAGTYNEQFF,TGCAGCACCGGGGTAGCGGGAACTTACAATGAGCAGTTCTTC,-,TRBJ2-1,TRBV20-1,TRBD2
CASSIVVNGVNSPLHF,TGTGCCAGTAGTATAGTGGTGAACGGTGTTAATTCACCCCTCCACTTT,-,TRBJ1-6,TRBV19,-
CASSVEAGQGPHYGYTF,TGCGCCAGCAGCGTGGAGGCCGGACAGGGGCCGCACTATGGCTACACCTTC,-,TRBJ1-2,TRBV5-1,TRBD1
CASSPPGAGAVYNEQFF,TGTGCCAGTAGTCCGCCAGGGGCGGGGGCCGTCTACAATGAGCAGTTCTTC,few,TRBJ2-1,TRBV19,-
CASSEGSPLHF,TGTGCCAGCAGTGAAGGCTCACCCCTCCACTTT,many,TRBJ1-6,TRBV6-1,-
CATSDSGLETQYF,TGTGCCACCAGTGATTCAGGGCTAGAGACCCAGTACTTC,many,TRBJ2-5,TRBV24-1,-
CASRRVPQETQYF,TGTGCCAGTAGGAGAGTACCTCAAGAGACCCAGTACTTC,few,TRBJ2-5,TRBV19,-
CASSQVAGWAEKLFF,TGTGCCAGCAGCCAAGTGGCAGGGTGGGCTGAAAAACTGTTTTTT,few,TRBJ1-4,TRBV14,-
CASSQARQGNTEAFF,TGTGCCAGCAGCCAAGCAAGACAGGGAAACACTGAAGCTTTCTTT,-,TRBJ1-1,TRBV4-2,TRBD1
CASHRSGGDYNEQFF,TGTGCCAGCCACAGGAGCGGGGGGGACTACAATGAGCAGTTCTTC,-,TRBJ2-1,TRBV25-1,TRBD2
CASSYRSGRGSSYNSPLHF,TGTGCCAGCAGTTACAGGAGTGGTAGGGGGTCCTCCTATAATTCACCCCTCCACTTT,-,TRBJ1-6,TRBV6-5,-
CASSMRGRGGGSTDTQYF,TGTGCCAGTAGTATGAGAGGGCGGGGGGGCGGGAGCACAGATACGCAGTATTTT,few,TRBJ2-3,TRBV19,TRBD2
CASTTNRNQPQHF,TGTGCCAGCACAACAAACCGCAATCAGCCCCAGCATTTT,few,TRBJ1-5,TRBV12-3/TRBV12-4,-
CASSETGAYEQYF,TGTGCCAGCAGTGAAACAGGAGCCTACGAGCAGTACTTC,many,TRBJ2-7,TRBV25-1,-
CSGGDSNQPQHF,TGCAGTGGGGGAGATAGCAATCAGCCCCAGCATTTT,-,TRBJ1-5,TRBV20-1,-
CSARDRTSGGRYRGNEQFF,TGCAGTGCTAGAGACCGGACTAGCGGGGGCCGATACAGGGGGAATGAGCAGTTCTTC,-,TRBJ2-1,TRBV20-1,TRBD2
CASSSGPGGTKNIQYF,TGTGCCAGCAGTTCCGGGCCGGGCGGGACCAAAAACATTCAGTACTTC,-,TRBJ2-4,TRBV28,-
CASSYKGGGGARQPQHF,TGTGCCAGCAGTTACAAGGGGGGTGGGGGGGCACGGCAGCCCCAGCATTTT,-,TRBJ1-5,TRBV6-2/TRBV6-3,-
CAIEETGAGNTRYF,TGTGCCATAGAAGAGACAGGCGCTGGAAACACCAGATATTTT,-,TRBJ1-3,TRBV6-6,-
CASTTRPYNEQFF,TGCGCCAGCACAACTAGACCATACAATGAGCAGTTCTTC,-,TRBJ2-1,TRBV10-2,-
CASSLSGRGLSNQPQHF,TGTGCCAGCAGTTTAAGTGGCCGTGGCTTGAGCAATCAGCCCCAGCATTTT,-,TRBJ1-5,TRBV28,-
CASSFSGDGEKLFF,TGCGCCAGCAGCTTCTCGGGGGATGGGGAAAAACTGTTTTTT,few,TRBJ1-4,TRBV5-1,-
CASSPDLRNNSPLHF,TGTGCCAGCAGTCCGGACCTACGAAATAATTCACCCCTCCACTTT,-,TRBJ1-6,TRBV12-3/TRBV12-4,-
CASSRTSGFQETQYF,TGTGCCAGCAGCAGGACTAGCGGGTTCCAAGAGACCCAGTACTTC,few,TRBJ2-5,TRBV12-3/TRBV12-4,TRBD2
CASNLAPRGEQFF,TGTGCCAGCAATCTAGCCCCCAGGGGTGAGCAGTTCTTC,-,TRBJ2-1,TRBV9,-
CASSLSQGRQETQYF,TGTGCCAGCAGCTTGTCACAGGGGCGCCAAGAGACCCAGTACTTC,many,TRBJ2-5,TRBV7-2,TRBD1
CASSLVVQADEQYF,TGTGCCAGCAGCTTAGTGGTCCAGGCGGACGAGCAGTACTTC,-,TRBJ2-7,TRBV7-8,-
CASIPGQDNYGYTF,TGTGCCAGCATCCCGGGACAGGATAACTATGGCTACACCTTC,-,TRBJ1-2,TRBV11-3,TRBD1
CASSSLAWGSTDTQYF,TGTGCCAGCAGTTCACTAGCCTGGGGAAGCACAGATACGCAGTATTTT,-,TRBJ2-3,TRBV12-3/TRBV12-4,-
CASSHQFPTGARPYGYTF,TGCGCCAGCAGCCACCAATTCCCGACAGGAGCCCGACCCTATGGCTACACCTTC,-,TRBJ1-2,TRBV4-1,-
CASSQEVWQALGETQYF,TGCGCCAGCAGCCAAGAGGTCTGGCAGGCCCTCGGGGAGACCCAGTACTTC,-,TRBJ2-5,TRBV4-1,-
CASSLPAGRGNTIYF,TGTGCCAGCAGCCTCCCCGCGGGACGGGGGAACACCATATATTTT,-,TRBJ1-3,TRBV11-2,-
CASRLAASGGYEHYF,TGTGCCAGCAGATTAGCGGCTAGCGGGGGCTACGAGCATTACTTC,-,TRBJ2-7,TRBV7-2,TRBD2
CSVNSLSYGYTF,TGCAGCGTTAACTCTCTATCCTATGGCTACACCTTC,few,TRBJ1-2,TRBV29-1,-
CASSSRTSGGVEQETQYF,TGTGCCAGCAGTTCCCGGACTAGCGGGGGAGTAGAGCAAGAGACCCAGTACTTC,many,TRBJ2-5,TRBV7-2,TRBD2
CSVSGPRYNEQFF,TGCAGTGTTTCGGGCCCCCGGTACAATGAGCAGTTCTTC,-,TRBJ2-1,TRBV20-1,-
CASSFPGGRGGYTF,TGTGCCAGCAGTTTCCCGGGGGGAAGGGGTGGCTACACCTTC,-,TRBJ1-2,TRBV27,-
CASSLRAGATTEAFF,TGTGCCAGCAGCTTAAGGGCAGGGGCAACCACTGAAGCTTTCTTT,-,TRBJ1-1,TRBV11-2,-
CASSSRRNSGVVVFF,TGTGCCAGCAGCTCACGTCGTAATAGCGGGGTGGTAGTGTTCTTC,-,TRBJ2-1,TRBV11-2,TRBD2
CASSSQGRNTEAFF,TGTGCCAGCAGCTCACAGGGGAGGAACACTGAAGCTTTCTTT,many,TRBJ1-1,TRBV7-2,TRBD1
CASHALAGGGNEQFF,TGTGCCAGCCACGCCTTAGCGGGGGGTGGGAATGAGCAGTTCTTC,many,TRBJ2-1,TRBV7-2,TRBD2
CASSQDGLSNQPQHF,TGCGCCAGCAGCCAAGATGGACTGTCCAATCAGCCCCAGCATTTT,once,TRBJ1-5,TRBV4-3,-